The source of this TCR beta chain is a study of T cells after yellow fever vaccination. Template switching with 5'RACE generated the TCR cDNA and added a universal primer site and UMIs. TCRdb passed the 5' RACE reads through MiXCR, listing each CDR3 protein once. This repertoire shows a few hundred thousand distinct CDR3 sequences, over 4.5% found once; its top ten account for less than 3.5%. The V segment lost 4 bases and the J segment 3 bases; nucleotides outside the gene matches: 2. The germline V gene has CDR1 LGHNA and CDR2 YSLEER. The CDR3 extends over 15 amino acids. This clonotype was observed many times.

The receptor comes from a man in his late teens or twenties who received the YFV17D yellow fever vaccine. The V gene is TRBV4-3, the J gene TRBJ2-3; 12 bases are a match to TRBD2. The material sequenced was CD4+ T cells sorted from PBMCs, taken on the day of the yellow fever booster vaccination. The CDR3 DNA follows: TGCGCCAGCAGCCTGACTAGCGGGGGTACAGATACGCAGTATTTT. Translated, it gives CASSLTSGGTDTQYF.